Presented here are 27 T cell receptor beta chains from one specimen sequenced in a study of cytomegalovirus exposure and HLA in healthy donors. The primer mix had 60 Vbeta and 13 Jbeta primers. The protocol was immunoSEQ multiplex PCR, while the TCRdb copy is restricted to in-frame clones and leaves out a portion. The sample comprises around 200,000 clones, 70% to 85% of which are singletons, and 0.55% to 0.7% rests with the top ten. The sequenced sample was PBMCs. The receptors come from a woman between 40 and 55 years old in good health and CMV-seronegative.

Here the CDR3 reads CASSERAGDYNEQFF. The CDR3, as DNA: TGTGCCAGCAGTGAGCGGGCAGGGGATTACAATGAGCAGTTCTTC. The V call is TRBV2, the J call TRBJ2-1; D possibly corresponds to TRBD1 (6 bases). CDR1 SNHLY and CDR2 FYNNEI come from the germline V gene. V lost 3 bases and J 4 bases, leaving 13 bases between the germline ends. There are 15 residues in the CDR3.

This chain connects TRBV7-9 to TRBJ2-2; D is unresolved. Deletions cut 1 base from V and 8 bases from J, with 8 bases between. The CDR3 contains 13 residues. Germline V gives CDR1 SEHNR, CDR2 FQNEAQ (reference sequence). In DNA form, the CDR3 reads TGTGCCAGCAGCTTAGTTCAAGCGGGGGAGCTGTTTTTT. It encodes CASSLVQAGELFF.

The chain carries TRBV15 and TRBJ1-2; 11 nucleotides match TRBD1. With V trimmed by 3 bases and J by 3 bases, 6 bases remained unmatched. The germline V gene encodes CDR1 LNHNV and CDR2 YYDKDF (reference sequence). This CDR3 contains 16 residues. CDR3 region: CATSRDRGLSDYGYTF. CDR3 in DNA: TGTGCCACCAGCAGGGACAGGGGGCTATCTGACTATGGCTACACCTTC.

CDR3 loop: CASSLDASDLALAKNIQYF. The DNA for the CDR3 is TGTGCCAGCAGCCTAGACGCCAGTGACCTAGCCTTAGCCAAAAACATTCAGTACTTC. The chain carries TRBV7-8 and TRBJ2-4, with a tentative D call TRBD2 (5 bases). The CDR3 has 19 amino acids. In germline, CDR1 is SGHVS, CDR2 FQNEAQ. The V and J ends lost 5 bases and 0 bases respectively, with 23 bases between them.

The DNA for the CDR3 is TGTGCCATCAGAGGGACAGGGGGCTTTTCCTACGAGCAGTACTTC. Residues: CAIRGTGGFSYEQYF. The V gene is TRBV10-3, the J gene TRBJ2-7, with 12 bases identical to TRBD1. The germline CDR1 and CDR2 sequences are ENHRY and SYGVKD. Germline trimming cut 6 bases from V and 1 base from J; bases unmatched to any gene: 4. The CDR3 totals 15 residues.

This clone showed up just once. CDR3 nucleotides: TGTGCCAGCACCCAAGGACAGGGGCGGTGGGACACTGAAGCTTTCTTT. This gives the protein CASTQGQGRWDTEAFF. The chain uses TRBV11-1 and TRBJ1-1; 9 nucleotides align to TRBD1. The V and J ends lost 7 bases and 3 bases, in that order; junction bases with no gene match: 12. Germline assignment: CDR1 SGHAT and CDR2 FQDESV (reference sequence). The CDR3 is 16 residues long.

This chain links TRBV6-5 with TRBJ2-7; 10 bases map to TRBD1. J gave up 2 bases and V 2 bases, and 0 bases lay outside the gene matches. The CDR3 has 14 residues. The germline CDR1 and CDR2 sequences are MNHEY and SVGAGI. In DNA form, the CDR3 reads TGTGCCAGCAGTTACGGACAGGGGGCCTACGAGCAGTACTTC. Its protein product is CASSYGQGAYEQYF.

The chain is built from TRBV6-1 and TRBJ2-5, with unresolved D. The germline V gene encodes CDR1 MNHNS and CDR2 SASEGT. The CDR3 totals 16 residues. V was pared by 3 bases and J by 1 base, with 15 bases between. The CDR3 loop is CASSDPPQSRQETQYF. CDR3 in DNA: TGTGCCAGCAGTGATCCCCCACAGAGTCGCCAAGAGACCCAGTACTTC.

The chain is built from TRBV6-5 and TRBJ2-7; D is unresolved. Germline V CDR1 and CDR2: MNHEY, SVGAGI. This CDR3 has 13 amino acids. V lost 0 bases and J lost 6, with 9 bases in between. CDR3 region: CASSYSYGGEQYF. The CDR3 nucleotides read TGTGCCAGCAGTTACTCGTACGGTGGCGAGCAGTACTTC.

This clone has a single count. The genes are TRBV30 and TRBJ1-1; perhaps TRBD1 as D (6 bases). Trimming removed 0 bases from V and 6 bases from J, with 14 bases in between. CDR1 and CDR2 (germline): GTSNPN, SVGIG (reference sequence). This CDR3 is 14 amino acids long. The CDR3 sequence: CAWSVRGAGAEAFF. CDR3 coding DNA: TGTGCCTGGAGTGTCCGGGGGGCGGGCGCTGAAGCTTTCTTT.

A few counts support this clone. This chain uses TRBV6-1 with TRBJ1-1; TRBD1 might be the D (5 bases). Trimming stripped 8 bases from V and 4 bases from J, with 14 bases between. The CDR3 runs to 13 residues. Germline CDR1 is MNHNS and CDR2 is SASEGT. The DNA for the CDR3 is TGTGCCAGCTCCCTACTGGACATCACTGAAGCTTTCTTT. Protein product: CASSLLDITEAFF.

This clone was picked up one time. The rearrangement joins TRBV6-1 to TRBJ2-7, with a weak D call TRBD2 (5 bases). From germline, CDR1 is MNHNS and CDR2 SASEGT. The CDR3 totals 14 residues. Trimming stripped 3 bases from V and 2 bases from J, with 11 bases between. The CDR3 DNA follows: TGTGCCAGCAGTGACCCGGGGAGAACCTACGAGCAGTACTTC. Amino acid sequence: CASSDPGRTYEQYF.

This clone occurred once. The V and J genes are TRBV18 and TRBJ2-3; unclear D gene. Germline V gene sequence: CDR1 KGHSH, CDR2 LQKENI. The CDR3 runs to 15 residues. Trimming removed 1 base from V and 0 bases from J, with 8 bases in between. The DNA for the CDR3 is TGTGCCAGCTCACCACAGCAGACTAGCACAGATACGCAGTATTTT. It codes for CASSPQQTSTDTQYF.

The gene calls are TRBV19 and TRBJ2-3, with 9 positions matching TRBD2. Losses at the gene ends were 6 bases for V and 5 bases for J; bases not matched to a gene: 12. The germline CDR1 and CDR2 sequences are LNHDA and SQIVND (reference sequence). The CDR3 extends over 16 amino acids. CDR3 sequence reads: CASSPWAGGLVDTQYF. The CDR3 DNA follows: TGTGCCAGTAGCCCTTGGGCGGGGGGGCTGGTAGATACGCAGTATTTT.

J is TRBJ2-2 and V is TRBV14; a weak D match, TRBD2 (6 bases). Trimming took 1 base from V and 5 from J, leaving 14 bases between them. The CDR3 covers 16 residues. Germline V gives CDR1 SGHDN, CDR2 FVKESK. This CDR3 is CASSQVSGWGTGELFF. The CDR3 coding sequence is TGTGCCAGCAGCCAAGTTAGCGGTTGGGGGACCGGGGAGCTGTTTTTT.

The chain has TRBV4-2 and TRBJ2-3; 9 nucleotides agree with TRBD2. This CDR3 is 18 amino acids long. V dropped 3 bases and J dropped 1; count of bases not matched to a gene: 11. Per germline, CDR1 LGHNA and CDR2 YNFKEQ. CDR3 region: CASSHSRTERGGTDTQYF. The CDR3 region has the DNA TGTGCCAGCAGCCATTCTAGGACTGAGCGGGGGGGCACAGATACGCAGTATTTT.

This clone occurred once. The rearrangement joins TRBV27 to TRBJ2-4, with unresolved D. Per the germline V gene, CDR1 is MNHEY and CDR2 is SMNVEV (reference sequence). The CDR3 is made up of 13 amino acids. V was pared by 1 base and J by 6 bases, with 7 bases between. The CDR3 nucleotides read TGTGCCAGCAGTTTATACGTCGGAAACATTCAGTACTTC. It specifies CASSLYVGNIQYF.

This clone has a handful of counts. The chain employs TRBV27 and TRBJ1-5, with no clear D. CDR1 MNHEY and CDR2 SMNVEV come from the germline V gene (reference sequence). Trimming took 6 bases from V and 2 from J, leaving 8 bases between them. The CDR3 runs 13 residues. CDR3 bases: TGTGCCAGCAGATTCGCGGGCAATCAGCCCCAGCATTTT. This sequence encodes CASRFAGNQPQHF.

Here the CDR3 reads CASSPQQGGGYTF. The CDR3 DNA reads as TGTGCCAGCAGTCCCCAACAGGGAGGGGGCTACACCTTC. The chain uses TRBV6-1 and TRBJ1-2, with a tentative D call TRBD1 (6 bases). Germline V lookup: CDR1 MNHNS, CDR2 SASEGT. Trimming stripped 5 bases from V and 8 bases from J, with 15 bases between. The CDR3 contains 13 residues.

CDR3 residues: CASSVAGSVNTGELFF. CDR3 bases: TGTGCCAGCAGCGTAGCAGGTAGCGTGAACACCGGGGAGCTGTTTTTT. J is TRBJ2-2 and V is TRBV9, with a tentative D call TRBD2 (5 bases). The V end was cut by 0 bases, the J end by 1 base, with 10 bases between. There are 16 residues in the CDR3. Germline lookup yields CDR1 SGDLS and CDR2 YYNGEE.

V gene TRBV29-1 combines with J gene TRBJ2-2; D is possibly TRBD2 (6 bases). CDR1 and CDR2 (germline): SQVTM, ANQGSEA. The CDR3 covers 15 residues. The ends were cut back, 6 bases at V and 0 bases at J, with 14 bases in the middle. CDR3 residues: CSVPPGDTNTGELFF. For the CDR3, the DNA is TGCAGCGTACCCCCGGGGGATACGAACACCGGGGAGCTGTTTTTT.

The CDR3 DNA reads TGTGCCAGCGGCCTTGGACACCCCTTTCAGCCCCAGCATTTT. Translation: CASGLGHPFQPQHF. This chain uses TRBV2 with TRBJ1-5; D is possibly TRBD1 (5 bases). The CDR3 is 14 amino acids. The ends were cut back, 8 bases at V and 6 bases at J, with 17 bases in the middle. CDR1 SNHLY and CDR2 FYNNEI come from the germline V gene.

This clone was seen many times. CDR3 amino acids: CASRPRQGTWTEAFF. The CDR3 DNA reads TGTGCCAGCAGACCTCGACAGGGGACGTGGACTGAAGCTTTCTTT. The chain is built from TRBV6-5 and TRBJ1-1; 8 nucleotides match TRBD1. Germline loops: CDR1 MNHEY, CDR2 SVGAGI. The CDR3 consists of 15 residues. V lost 6 bases to trimming and J lost 5 bases; unmatched junction nucleotides: 11.

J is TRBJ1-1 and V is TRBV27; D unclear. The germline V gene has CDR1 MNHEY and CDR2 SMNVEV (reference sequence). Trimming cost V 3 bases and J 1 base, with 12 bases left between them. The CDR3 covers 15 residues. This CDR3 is CASSLWPSGNTEAFF. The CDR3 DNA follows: TGTGCCAGCAGTTTGTGGCCGAGCGGGAACACTGAAGCTTTCTTT.

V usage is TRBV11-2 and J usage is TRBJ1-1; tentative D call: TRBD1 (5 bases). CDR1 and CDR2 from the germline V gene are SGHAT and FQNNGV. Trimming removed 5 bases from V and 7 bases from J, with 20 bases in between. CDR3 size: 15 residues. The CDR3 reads CASSDRGGSSREAFF. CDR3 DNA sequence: TGTGCCAGCAGCGACCGGGGGGGGTCTTCACGTGAAGCTTTCTTT.

The CDR3 sequence: CASSYNRGQTETQYF. CDR3 DNA: TGTGCCAGCAGCTACAACAGGGGGCAGACAGAGACCCAGTACTTC. The genes are TRBV7-9 and TRBJ2-5; TRBD1 agrees at 9 bases. CDR1 is SEHNR, CDR2 FQNEAQ, per germline (reference sequence). The junction had 7 bases not matched to a gene; V was cut back by 4 bases and J by 4 bases. The CDR3 covers 15 residues.

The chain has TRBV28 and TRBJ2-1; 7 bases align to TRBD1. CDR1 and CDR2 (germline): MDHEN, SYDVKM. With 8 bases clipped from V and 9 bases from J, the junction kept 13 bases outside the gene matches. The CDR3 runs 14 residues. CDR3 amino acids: CASLRSGGVGEQFF. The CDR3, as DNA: TGTGCCAGCCTTAGGTCAGGGGGAGTAGGTGAGCAGTTCTTC.